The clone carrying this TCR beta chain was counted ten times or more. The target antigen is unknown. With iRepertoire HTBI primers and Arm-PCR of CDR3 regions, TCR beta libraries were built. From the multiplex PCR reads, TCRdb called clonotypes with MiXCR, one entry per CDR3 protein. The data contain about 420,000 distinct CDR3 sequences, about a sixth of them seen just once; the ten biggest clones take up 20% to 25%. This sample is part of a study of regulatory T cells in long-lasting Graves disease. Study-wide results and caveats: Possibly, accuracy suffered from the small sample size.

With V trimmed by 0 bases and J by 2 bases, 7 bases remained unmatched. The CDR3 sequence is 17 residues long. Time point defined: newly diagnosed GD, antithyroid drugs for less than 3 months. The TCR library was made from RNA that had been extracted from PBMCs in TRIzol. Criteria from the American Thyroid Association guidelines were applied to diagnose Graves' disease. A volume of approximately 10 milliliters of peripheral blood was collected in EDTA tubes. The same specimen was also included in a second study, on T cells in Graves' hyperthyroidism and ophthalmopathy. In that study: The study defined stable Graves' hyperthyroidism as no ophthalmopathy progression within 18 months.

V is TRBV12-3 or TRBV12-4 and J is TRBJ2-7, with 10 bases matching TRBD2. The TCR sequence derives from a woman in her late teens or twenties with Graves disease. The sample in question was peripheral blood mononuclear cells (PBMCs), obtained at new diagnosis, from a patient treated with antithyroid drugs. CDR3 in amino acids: CASSLALRLAGAYEQYF. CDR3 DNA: TGTGCCAGCAGTTTAGCGCTGCGGCTAGCGGGAGCCTACGAGCAGTACTTC.